This T cell receptor beta chain was identified in a study of control samples from healthy donors and cancer patients. From germline, CDR1 is GTSNPN and CDR2 SVGIG (reference sequence). There are 13 residues in the CDR3. Deletions cut 0 bases from V and 2 bases from J, with 5 bases between. The data were produced by immunoSEQ multiplex PCR, yet TCRdb's version contains in-frame clones alone and is incomplete. In the table there are 100,000 to 150,000 clones, approximately 91% of which are singletons. The gene calls are TRBV30 and TRBJ1-5; no firm D call. This receptor was identified in a man aged 50 or older in good health. Sequencing used blood. The CDR3 coding sequence is TGTGCCTGGAGTGTAACTGGCAATCAGCCCCAGCATTTT. Its translation is CAWSVTGNQPQHF. The full variable domain, completed using reference TRBV30 and TRBJ1-5, is SQTIHQWPATLVQPVGSPLSLECTVEGTSNPNLYWYRQAAGRGLQLLFYSVGIGQISSEVPQNLSASRPQDRQFILSSKKLLLSDSGFYLCAWSVTGNQPQHFGDGTRLSIL.